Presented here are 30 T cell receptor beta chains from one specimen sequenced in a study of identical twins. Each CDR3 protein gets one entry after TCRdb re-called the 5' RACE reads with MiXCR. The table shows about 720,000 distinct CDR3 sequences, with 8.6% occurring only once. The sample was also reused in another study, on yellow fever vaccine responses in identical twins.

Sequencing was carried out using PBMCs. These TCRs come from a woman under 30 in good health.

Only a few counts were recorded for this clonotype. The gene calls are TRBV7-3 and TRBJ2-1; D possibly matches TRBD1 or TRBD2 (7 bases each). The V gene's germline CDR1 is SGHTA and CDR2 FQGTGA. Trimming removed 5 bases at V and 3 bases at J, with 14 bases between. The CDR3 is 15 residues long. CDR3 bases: TGTGCCAGCAGCCTCACAGGGGACTACTACAATGAGCAGTTCTTC. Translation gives CASSLTGDYYNEQFF.

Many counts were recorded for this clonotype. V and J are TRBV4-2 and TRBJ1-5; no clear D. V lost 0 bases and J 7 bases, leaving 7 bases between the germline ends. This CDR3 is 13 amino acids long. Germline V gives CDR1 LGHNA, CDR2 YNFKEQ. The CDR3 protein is CASSQDIEQPQHF. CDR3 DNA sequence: TGTGCCAGCAGCCAAGATATCGAACAGCCCCAGCATTTT.

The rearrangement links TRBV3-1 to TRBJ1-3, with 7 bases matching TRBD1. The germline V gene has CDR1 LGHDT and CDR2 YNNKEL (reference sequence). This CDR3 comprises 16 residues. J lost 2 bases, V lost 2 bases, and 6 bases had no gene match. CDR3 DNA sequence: TGTGCCAGCAGCCAATTAGGGGGCGAAGCTGGAAACACCATATATTTT. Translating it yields CASSQLGGEAGNTIYF.

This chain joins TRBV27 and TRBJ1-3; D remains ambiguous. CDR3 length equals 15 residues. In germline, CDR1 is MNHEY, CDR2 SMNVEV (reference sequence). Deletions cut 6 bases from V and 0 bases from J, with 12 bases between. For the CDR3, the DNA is TGTGCCAGCAGCAAAACTTGGGGCTCTGGAAACACCATATATTTT. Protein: CASSKTWGSGNTIYF.

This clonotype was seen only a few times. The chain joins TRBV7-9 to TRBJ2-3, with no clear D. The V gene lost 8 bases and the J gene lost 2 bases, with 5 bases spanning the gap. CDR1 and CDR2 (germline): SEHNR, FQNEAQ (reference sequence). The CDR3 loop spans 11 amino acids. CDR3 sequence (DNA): TGTGCCAGCGTCGACACAGATACGCAGTATTTT. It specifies CASVDTDTQYF.

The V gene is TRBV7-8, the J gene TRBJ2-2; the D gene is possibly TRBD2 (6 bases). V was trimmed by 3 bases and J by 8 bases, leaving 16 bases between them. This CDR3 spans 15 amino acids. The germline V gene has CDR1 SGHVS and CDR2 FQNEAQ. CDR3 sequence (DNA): TGTGCCAGCAGCTTCAGCGGGCACAACCGAGGGGAGCTGTTTTTT. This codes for CASSFSGHNRGELFF.

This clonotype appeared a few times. The CDR3 here is CASSQGRGSIIVVDEQFF. The CDR3 region has the DNA TGTGCCAGCAGCCAGGGTCGGGGAAGCATCATAGTCGTAGATGAGCAGTTCTTC. The rearrangement links TRBV3-1 to TRBJ2-1; possible D gene TRBD2, 5 bases. CDR1 and CDR2 from the germline V gene are LGHDT and YNNKEL (reference sequence). This CDR3 contains 18 residues. Trimming shortened V by 3 bases and J by 8 bases, and 26 bases separated the two germline ends.

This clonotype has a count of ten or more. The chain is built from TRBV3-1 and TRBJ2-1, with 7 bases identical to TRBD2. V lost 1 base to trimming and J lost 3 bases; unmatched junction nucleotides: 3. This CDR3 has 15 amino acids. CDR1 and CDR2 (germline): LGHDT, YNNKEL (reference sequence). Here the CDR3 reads CASSQVGGSYNEQFF. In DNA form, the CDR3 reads TGTGCCAGCAGCCAAGTGGGCGGGAGCTACAATGAGCAGTTCTTC.

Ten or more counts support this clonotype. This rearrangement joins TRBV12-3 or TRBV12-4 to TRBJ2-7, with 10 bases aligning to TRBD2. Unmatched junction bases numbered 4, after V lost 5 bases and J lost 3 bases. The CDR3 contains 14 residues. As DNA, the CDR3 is TGTGCCAGCAGTAACGGACTAGCGGTCTACGAGCAGTACTTC. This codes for CASSNGLAVYEQYF.

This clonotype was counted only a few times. The CDR3 sequence is CSAAKGAGGEQYF. Written as DNA, the CDR3 is TGCAGCGCTGCCAAAGGGGCCGGCGGCGAGCAGTACTTC. This chain uses TRBV29-1 with TRBJ2-7, with TRBD1 as a possible D gene (5 bases). The germline V and J ends were trimmed by 7 bases and 6 bases, with 19 bases remaining between them. Germline CDR1 is SQVTM and CDR2 is ANQGSEA. The length of the CDR3 is 13 residues.

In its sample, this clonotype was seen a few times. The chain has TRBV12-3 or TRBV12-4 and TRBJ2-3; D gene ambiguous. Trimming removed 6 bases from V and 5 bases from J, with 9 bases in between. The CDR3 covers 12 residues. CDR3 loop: CASSPVVDTQYF. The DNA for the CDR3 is TGTGCCAGCAGCCCCGTGGTAGATACGCAGTATTTT.

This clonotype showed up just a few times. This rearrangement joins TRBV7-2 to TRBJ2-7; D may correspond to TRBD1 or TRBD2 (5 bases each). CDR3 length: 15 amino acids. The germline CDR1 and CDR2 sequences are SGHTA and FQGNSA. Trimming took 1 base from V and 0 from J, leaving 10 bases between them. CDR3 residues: CASSLVGESSYEQYF. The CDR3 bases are TGTGCCAGCAGCTTAGTAGGGGAGAGCTCCTACGAGCAGTACTTC. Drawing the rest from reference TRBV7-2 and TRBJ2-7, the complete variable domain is GAGVSQSPSNKVTEKGKDVELRCDPISGHTALYWYRQSLGQGLEFLIYFQGNSAPDKSGLPSDRFSAERTGGSVSTLTIQRTQQEDSAVYLCASSLVGESSYEQYFGPGTRLTVT.

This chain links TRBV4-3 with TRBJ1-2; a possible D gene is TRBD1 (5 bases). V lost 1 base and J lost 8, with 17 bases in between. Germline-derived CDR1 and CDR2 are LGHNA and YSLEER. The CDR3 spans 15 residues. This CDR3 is CASSQGRQGGWGYTF. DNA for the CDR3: TGCGCCAGCAGCCAAGGGCGGCAGGGAGGTTGGGGCTACACCTTC.

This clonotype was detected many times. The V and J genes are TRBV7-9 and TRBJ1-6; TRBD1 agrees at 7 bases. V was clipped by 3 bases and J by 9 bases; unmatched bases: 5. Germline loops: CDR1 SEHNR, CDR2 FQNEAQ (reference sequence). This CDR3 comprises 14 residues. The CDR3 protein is CASSLTGLFSPLHF. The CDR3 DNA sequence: TGTGCCAGCAGCTTGACAGGGCTTTTTTCACCCCTCCACTTT.

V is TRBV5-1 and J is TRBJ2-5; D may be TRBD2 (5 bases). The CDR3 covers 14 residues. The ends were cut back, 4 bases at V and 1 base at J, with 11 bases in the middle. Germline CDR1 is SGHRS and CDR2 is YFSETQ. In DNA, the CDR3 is TGCGCCAGCAGCCAGCGGATAGCCCAAGAGACCCAGTACTTC. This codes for CASSQRIAQETQYF.

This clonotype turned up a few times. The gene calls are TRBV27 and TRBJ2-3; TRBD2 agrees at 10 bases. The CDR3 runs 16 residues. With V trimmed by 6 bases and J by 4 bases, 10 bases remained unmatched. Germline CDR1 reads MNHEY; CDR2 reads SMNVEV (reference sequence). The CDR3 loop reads CASRASSGGSPDTQYF. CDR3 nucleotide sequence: TGTGCCAGCAGGGCCTCTAGCGGGGGTAGCCCAGATACGCAGTATTTT.

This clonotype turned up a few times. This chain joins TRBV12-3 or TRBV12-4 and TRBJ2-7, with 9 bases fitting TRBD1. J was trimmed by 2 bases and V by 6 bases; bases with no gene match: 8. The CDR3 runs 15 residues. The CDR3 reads CASRQTGTGTYEQYF. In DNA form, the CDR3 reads TGTGCCAGCAGGCAGACCGGGACAGGGACCTACGAGCAGTACTTC.

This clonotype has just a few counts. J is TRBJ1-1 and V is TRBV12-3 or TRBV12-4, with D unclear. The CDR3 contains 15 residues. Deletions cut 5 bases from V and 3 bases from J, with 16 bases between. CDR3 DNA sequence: TGTGCCAGCAGTCTCAAGGGTCTGGAGGACACTGAAGCTTTCTTT. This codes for CASSLKGLEDTEAFF.

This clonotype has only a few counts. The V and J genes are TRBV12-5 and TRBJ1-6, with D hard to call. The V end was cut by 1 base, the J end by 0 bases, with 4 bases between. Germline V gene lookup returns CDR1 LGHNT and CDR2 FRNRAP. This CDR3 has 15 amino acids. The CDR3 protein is CASGLDSSYNSPLHF. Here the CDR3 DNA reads TGTGCTAGTGGTTTGGACAGCTCCTATAATTCACCCCTCCACTTT.

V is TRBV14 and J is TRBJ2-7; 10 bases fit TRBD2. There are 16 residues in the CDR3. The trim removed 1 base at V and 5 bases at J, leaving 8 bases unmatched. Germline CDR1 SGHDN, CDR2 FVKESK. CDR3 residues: CASSQAFERGGHEQYF. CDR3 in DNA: TGTGCCAGCAGCCAAGCCTTCGAGCGGGGGGGCCACGAGCAGTACTTC.

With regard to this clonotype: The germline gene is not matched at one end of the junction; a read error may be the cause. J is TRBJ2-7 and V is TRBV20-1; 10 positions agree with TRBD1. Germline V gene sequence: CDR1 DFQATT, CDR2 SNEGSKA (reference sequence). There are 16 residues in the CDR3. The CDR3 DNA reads TGCTGTGCTAGAGAGACAGGGGGCTGGGAGTCCTACGAGCAGTACTTC. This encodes CCARETGGWESYEQYF.

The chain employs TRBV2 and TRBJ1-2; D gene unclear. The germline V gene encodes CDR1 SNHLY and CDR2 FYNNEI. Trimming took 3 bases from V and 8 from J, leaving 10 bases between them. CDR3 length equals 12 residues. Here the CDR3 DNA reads TGTGCCAGCAGTGATGCCTCGGGGGGCTACACCTTC. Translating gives CASSDASGGYTF.

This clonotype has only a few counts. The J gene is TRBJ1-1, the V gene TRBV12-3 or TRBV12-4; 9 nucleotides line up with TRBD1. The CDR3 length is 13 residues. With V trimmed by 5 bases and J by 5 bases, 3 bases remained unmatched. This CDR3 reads CASSRGQGTEAFF. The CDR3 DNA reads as TGTGCCAGCAGTCGAGGACAGGGGACTGAAGCTTTCTTT.

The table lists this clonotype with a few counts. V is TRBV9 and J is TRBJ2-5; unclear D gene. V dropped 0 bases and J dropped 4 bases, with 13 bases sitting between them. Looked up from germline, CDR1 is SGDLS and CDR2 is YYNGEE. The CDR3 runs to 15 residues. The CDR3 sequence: CASSVGALGGETQYF. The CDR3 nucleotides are TGTGCCAGCAGCGTAGGGGCGCTGGGCGGAGAGACCCAGTACTTC.

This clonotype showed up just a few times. The CDR3 sequence: CASSPGSLANTQYF. The CDR3, as DNA: TGTGCCAGCAGCCCCGGGAGCCTCGCCAATACGCAGTATTTT. J is TRBJ2-3 and V is TRBV3-1; possible D gene TRBD2, 6 bases. V was trimmed by 4 bases and J by 7 bases, leaving 15 bases between them. Germline V lookup: CDR1 LGHDT, CDR2 YNNKEL (reference sequence). The CDR3 consists of 14 residues.

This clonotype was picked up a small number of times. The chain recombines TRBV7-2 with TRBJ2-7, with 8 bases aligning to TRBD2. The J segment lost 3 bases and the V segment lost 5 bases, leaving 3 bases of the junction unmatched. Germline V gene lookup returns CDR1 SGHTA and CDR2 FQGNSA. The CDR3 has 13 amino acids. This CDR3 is CASSQRGNYEQYF. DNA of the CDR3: TGTGCCAGCAGCCAGCGGGGGAACTACGAGCAGTACTTC.

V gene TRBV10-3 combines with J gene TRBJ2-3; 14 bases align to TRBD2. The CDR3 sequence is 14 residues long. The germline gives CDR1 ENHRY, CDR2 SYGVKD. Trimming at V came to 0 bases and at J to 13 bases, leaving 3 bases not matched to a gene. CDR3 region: CAISESGLAGEEYF. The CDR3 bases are TGTGCCATCAGTGAGTCGGGACTAGCGGGAGAGGAGTATTTT.

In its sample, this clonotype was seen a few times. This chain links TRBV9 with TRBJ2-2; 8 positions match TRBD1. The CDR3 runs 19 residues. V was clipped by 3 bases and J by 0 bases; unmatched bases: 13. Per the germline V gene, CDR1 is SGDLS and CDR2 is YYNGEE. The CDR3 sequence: CASSGSGQAPYSNTGELFF. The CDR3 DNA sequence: TGTGCCAGCAGCGGATCGGGACAGGCTCCCTATTCGAACACCGGGGAGCTGTTTTTT.

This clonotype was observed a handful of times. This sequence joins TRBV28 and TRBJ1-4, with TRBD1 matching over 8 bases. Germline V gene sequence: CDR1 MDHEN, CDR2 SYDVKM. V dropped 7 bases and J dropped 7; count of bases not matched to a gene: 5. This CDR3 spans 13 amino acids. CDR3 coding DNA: TGTGCCAGCACCGACAGGGGAGGTGAAAAACTGTTTTTT. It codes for CASTDRGGEKLFF.

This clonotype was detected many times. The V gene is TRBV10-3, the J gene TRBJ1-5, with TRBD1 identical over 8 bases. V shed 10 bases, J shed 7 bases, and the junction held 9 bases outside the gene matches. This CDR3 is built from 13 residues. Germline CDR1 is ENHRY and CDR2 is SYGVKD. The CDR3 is CASPTGGKQPQHF. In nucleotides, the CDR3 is TGTGCCAGCCCTACAGGGGGAAAACAGCCCCAGCATTTT.